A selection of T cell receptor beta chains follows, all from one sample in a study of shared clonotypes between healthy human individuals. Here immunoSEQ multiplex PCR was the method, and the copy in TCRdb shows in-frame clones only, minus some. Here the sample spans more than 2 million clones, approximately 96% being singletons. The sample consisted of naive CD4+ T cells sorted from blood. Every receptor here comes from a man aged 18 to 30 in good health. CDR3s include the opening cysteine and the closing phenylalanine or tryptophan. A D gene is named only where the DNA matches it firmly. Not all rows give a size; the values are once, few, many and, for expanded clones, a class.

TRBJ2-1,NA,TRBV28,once,CASSPFRVVTYNEQFF,TGTGCCAGCAGTCCTTTTCGGGTGGTAACCTACAATGAGCAGTTCTTC
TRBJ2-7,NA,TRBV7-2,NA,CASSLDSQVRGYEQYF,TGTGCCAGCAGCTTAGACTCACAGGTCCGAGGCTACGAGCAGTACTTC
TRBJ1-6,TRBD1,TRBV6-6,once,CAGSRQGANSPLHF,TGTGCCGGATCTAGACAGGGGGCGAATTCACCCCTCCACTTT
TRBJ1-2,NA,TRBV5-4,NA,CASSLEWGNGYTF,TGTGCCAGCAGCTTGGAGTGGGGGAATGGCTACACCTTC
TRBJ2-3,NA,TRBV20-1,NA,CSAVIRDTQYF,TGCAGTGCGGTGATACGAGATACGCAGTATTTT
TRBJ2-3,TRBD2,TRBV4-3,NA,CASSQEPQLAGVSDTQYF,TGCGCCAGCAGCCAAGAGCCGCAACTAGCGGGAGTGTCAGATACGCAGTATTTT
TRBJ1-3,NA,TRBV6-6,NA,CASSYGNTIYF,TGTGCCAGCAGTTATGGAAACACCATATATTTT
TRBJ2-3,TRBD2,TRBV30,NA,CAWNPLRTSGSTDTQYF,TGTGCCTGGAACCCACTCCGGACTAGCGGGAGCACAGATACGCAGTATTTT
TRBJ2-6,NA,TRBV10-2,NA,CASSESMGAGANVLTF,TGCGCCAGCAGTGAGTCGATGGGGGCTGGGGCCAACGTCCTGACTTTC
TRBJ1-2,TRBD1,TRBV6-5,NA,CASQGAGLNYGYTF,TGTGCCTCTCAGGGGGCAGGACTTAACTATGGCTACACCTTC
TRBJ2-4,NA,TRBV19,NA,CASSIAGTRVAKNIQYF,TGTGCCAGTAGTATAGCAGGCACCAGAGTAGCCAAAAACATTCAGTACTTC
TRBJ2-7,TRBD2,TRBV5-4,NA,CASSSLPRTSRYEQYF,TGTGCCAGCAGCTCCCTTCCTAGGACTAGCCGCTACGAGCAGTACTTC
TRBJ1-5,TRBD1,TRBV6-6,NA,CASSYGTGTGRGAQHF,TGTGCCAGCAGTTACGGCACCGGGACAGGGCGAGGGGCCCAGCATTTT
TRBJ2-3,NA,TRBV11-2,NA,CASSPLTTDTQYF,TGTGCCAGCAGCCCATTGACCACAGATACGCAGTATTTT
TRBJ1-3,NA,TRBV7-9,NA,CASSPRGGGNTIYF,TGTGCCAGCAGCCCTCGGGGCGGCGGAAACACCATATATTTT
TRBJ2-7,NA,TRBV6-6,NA,CASSPQSTYEQYF,TGTGCCAGCAGTCCGCAGTCGACCTACGAGCAGTACTTC
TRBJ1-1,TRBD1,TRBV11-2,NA,CASSFDRGRPGAFF,TGTGCCAGCAGCTTTGACAGGGGGCGACCGGGCGCTTTCTTT
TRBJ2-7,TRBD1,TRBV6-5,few,CASSYHGTGGSYEQYF,TGTGCCAGCAGTTACCACGGGACAGGGGGCTCCTACGAGCAGTACTTC
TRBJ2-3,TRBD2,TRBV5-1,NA,CASSLTGLALNTQYF,TGCGCCAGCAGCTTGACGGGACTAGCCCTGAATACGCAGTATTTT
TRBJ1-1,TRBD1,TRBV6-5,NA,CASSPETGKAFF,TGTGCCAGCAGTCCTGAGACAGGGAAAGCTTTCTTT
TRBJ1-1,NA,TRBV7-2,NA,CASSLDQGTEAFF,TGTGCCAGCAGCTTAGATCAGGGGACTGAAGCTTTCTTT
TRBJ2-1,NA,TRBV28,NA,CASSLKFPNEQFF,TGTGCCAGCAGTTTAAAGTTCCCCAATGAGCAGTTCTTC
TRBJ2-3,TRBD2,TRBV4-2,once,CASSHAGTSEDTQYF,TGTGCCAGCAGCCATGCCGGGACTAGCGAGGATACGCAGTATTTT
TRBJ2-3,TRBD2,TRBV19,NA,CASMLAGGTDTQYF,TGTGCCAGTATGCTAGCGGGGGGAACAGATACGCAGTATTTT